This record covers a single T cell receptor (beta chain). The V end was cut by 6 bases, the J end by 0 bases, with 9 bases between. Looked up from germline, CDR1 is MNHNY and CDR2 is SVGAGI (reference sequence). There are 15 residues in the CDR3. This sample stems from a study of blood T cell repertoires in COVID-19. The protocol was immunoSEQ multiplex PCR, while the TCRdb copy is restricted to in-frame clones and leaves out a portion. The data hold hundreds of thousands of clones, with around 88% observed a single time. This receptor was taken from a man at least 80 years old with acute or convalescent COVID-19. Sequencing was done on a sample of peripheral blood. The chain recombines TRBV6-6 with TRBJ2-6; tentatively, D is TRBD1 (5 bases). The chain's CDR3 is CASRRDSSGANVLTF. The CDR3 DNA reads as TGTGCCAGCAGACGTGACAGCTCTGGGGCCAACGTCCTGACTTTC.